This T cell receptor (beta chain) was recorded in a study of T cell repertoires in cytomegalovirus infection. In the study overall: Both recently identified HLA-C-restricted and well-studied HLA-B-restricted CMV epitopes were used in the study. It can be stated that public TCR beta signatures indicated CMV infection as well as a matching HLA type. Points from the study as a whole: Cumulative public TCR beta family frequency identified carriers of CMV plus the relevant HLA. HLA-C-restricted, CMV-specific TCR beta clonotypes were dominant ex vivo.

V dropped 10 bases and J dropped 0 bases, with 17 bases sitting between them. The germline gives CDR1 LNHDA, CDR2 SQIVND (reference sequence). There are 15 residues in the CDR3. TCRdb reprocessed the reads with MiXCR, giving one entry per CDR3 protein. The repertoire holds a few hundred thousand distinct CDR3 sequences, with around 30% as singletons. This clonotype was counted a few times. Its antigen is as yet unknown. V gene TRBV19 combines with J gene TRBJ2-3; the D gene is possibly TRBD1 (6 bases). This specimen consisted of cultured PBMCs, obtained from culture after CMV antigen stimulation. The sequence was collected from a human donor in good health (CMV status not recorded). Some clones in this sample may be carry-over from other donors' samples. CDR3 DNA: TGTGCCACGGTGGACAGATCAACTAGCACAGATACGCAGTATTTT. Protein sequence: CATVDRSTSTDTQYF.